This T cell receptor beta chain was captured in a study of blood T cell repertoires in COVID-19. Background on the study: T cells, B-cell-depleted T cells, or PBMCs provided the cDNA or gDNA that served as material.

Per the study methods: Cell counts per sample came from amplifying reference gene primers. The repertoire was sequenced with immunoSEQ multiplex PCR; TCRdb's copy has only in-frame clones and lacks some. The DNA gave D and trimming, while V, J and clone size come from that table. The sample lists about 150,000 clones; over 80% were seen once. Living in 24 US areas, the participants were between roughly 18 and 90 years of age. Input material: PBMCs or T cells enriched from blood (not recorded which). The clonotype comes from a man aged 65-85 years who had been exposed to COVID-19.

The CDR3 loop is CASSYSSGHHSNQPQHF. CDR3 in DNA: TGTGCCAGCAGTTACTCGAGTGGGCACCATAGCAATCAGCCCCAGCATTTT. This chain uses TRBV6-2 or TRBV6-3 with TRBJ1-5; D uncertain. The CDR3 length is 17 residues. The ends were cut back, 0 bases at V and 0 bases at J, with 12 bases in the middle. Germline CDR1 MNHEY, CDR2 SVGEGT.